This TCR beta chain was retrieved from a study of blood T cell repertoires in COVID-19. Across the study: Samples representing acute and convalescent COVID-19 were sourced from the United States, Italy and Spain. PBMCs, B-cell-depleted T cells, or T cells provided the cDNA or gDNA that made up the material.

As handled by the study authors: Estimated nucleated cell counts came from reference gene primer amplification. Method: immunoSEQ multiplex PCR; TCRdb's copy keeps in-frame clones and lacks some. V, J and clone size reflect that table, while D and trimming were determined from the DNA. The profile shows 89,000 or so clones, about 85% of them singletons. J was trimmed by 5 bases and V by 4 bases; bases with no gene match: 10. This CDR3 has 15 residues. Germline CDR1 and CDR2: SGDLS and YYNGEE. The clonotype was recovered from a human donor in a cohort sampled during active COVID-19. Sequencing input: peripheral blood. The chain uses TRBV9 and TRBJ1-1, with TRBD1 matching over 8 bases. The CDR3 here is CASSPYGQGSTEAFF. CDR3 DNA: TGTGCCAGCAGCCCCTATGGACAGGGATCTACTGAAGCTTTCTTT.